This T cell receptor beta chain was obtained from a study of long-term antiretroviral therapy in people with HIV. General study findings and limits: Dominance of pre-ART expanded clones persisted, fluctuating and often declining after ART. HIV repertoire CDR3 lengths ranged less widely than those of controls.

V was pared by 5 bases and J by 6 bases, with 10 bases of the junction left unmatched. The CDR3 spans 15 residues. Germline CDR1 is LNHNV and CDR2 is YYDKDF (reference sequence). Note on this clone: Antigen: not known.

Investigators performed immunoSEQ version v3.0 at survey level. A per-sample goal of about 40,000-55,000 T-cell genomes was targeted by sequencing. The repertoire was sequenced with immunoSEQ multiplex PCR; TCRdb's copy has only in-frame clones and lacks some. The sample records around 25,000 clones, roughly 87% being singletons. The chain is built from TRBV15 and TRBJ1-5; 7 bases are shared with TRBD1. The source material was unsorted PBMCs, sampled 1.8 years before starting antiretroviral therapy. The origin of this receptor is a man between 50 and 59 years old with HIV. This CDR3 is CATSEGTALSQPQHF. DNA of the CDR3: TGTGCCACCAGCGAAGGGACAGCGCTCAGTCAGCCCCAGCATTTT. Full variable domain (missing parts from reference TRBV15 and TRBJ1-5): DAMVIQNPRYQVTQFGKPVTLSCSQTLNHNVMYWYQQKSSQAPKLLFHYYDKDFNNEADTPDNFQSRRPNTSFCFLDIRSPGLGDTAMYLCATSEGTALSQPQHFGDGTRLSIL.